A single sample is the source of the 19 T cell receptor beta chains below, sequenced in a study of T-cell reconstitution after alpha-beta-depleted transplantation in children. Library preparation (for TCRbeta) was performed with unique molecular identifiers. A single record per CDR3 protein comes from TCRdb applying MiXCR to the PCR reads. The repertoire holds hundreds of thousands of distinct CDR3 sequences, roughly 15% seen once, with 0.85% to 1.3% in the top ten. This sample comprised PBMCs from the stem cell graft donor, obtained from the stem cell graft. The receptors shown here come from a human donor who donated a stem cell graft to a child with acute myeloid leukemia.

This clonotype has a count of ten or more. This rearrangement joins TRBV7-3 to TRBJ2-2; no definite D call. The V gene lost 2 bases and the J gene lost 2 bases, with 12 bases spanning the gap. The CDR3 is 16 amino acids. Per germline, CDR1 SGHTA and CDR2 FQGTGA. CDR3 sequence (DNA): TGTGCCAGCAGCTTAGTCCCTGGGCTCAACACCGGGGAGCTGTTTTTT. Translating gives CASSLVPGLNTGELFF.

This sequence joins TRBV15 and TRBJ1-5, with no clear D. CDR1 and CDR2 from the germline V gene are LNHNV and YYDKDF (reference sequence). The CDR3 contains 14 residues. V dropped 0 bases and J dropped 1 base, with 4 bases sitting between them. The CDR3 DNA sequence: TGTGCCACCAGCAGAGAGTACAGCAATCAGCCCCAGCATTTT. Translating it yields CATSREYSNQPQHF.

V usage is TRBV25-1 and J usage is TRBJ1-2, with 7 bases that match TRBD1. The V gene end was trimmed by 4 bases and the J gene end by 3 bases; junction bases not matched to a gene: 11. The CDR3 has 16 residues. The germline CDR1 and CDR2 sequences are MGHDK and SYGVNS. As DNA, the CDR3 is TGTGCCAGCAGTGGATCCCACAGGGGCGGATACTATGGCTACACCTTC. Translated, it gives CASSGSHRGGYYGYTF.

The table lists this clonotype with a count of one. V usage is TRBV5-1 and J usage is TRBJ1-1; D ambiguous. Germline V gene data show CDR1 as SGHRS and CDR2 as YFSETQ. The CDR3 loop spans 19 amino acids. Trimming stripped 4 bases from V and 0 bases from J, with 25 bases between. In DNA, the CDR3 is TGCGCCAGCAGCCCCTTAGGGCGGGCAGCCAAAAGAATGAACACTGAAGCTTTCTTT. It translates to CASSPLGRAAKRMNTEAFF.

This chain connects TRBV28 to TRBJ1-2; TRBD1 matches at 12 bases. Germline CDR1 MDHEN, CDR2 SYDVKM. The J segment lost 6 bases and the V segment lost 8 bases, leaving 7 bases of the junction unmatched. The CDR3 sequence is 14 residues long. The CDR3 loop is CASLSGQGAHGYTF. CDR3 bases: TGTGCCAGCCTCTCGGGACAGGGGGCCCATGGCTACACCTTC.

This clonotype occurred many times. The chain combines TRBV20-1 with TRBJ1-5; 7 positions agree with TRBD1. Germline V CDR1 and CDR2: DFQATT, SNEGSKA (reference sequence). Unmatched junction bases numbered 10, after V lost 5 bases and J lost 0 bases. The CDR3 runs to 16 residues. The CDR3 here is CSADTGAYSSNQPQHF. CDR3 nucleotides: TGCAGTGCTGATACAGGGGCCTACTCTAGCAATCAGCCCCAGCATTTT.

The chain is built from TRBV6-4 and TRBJ2-3, with D unclear. Trimming cost V 0 bases and J 6 bases, with 10 bases left between them. The CDR3 extends over 14 amino acids. Germline V gives CDR1 MRHNA, CDR2 SNTAGT. The CDR3 nucleotides read TGTGCCAGCAGTGACTCGAATTTCCCCGATACGCAGTATTTT. As protein: CASSDSNFPDTQYF.

The chain employs TRBV15 and TRBJ1-2, with 9 positions matching TRBD1. V lost 0 bases and J lost 7; bases outside the gene matches: 9. The CDR3 consists of 16 residues. Germline assignment: CDR1 LNHNV and CDR2 YYDKDF (reference sequence). The CDR3 sequence: CATSRESGTGKAGYTF. CDR3 coding DNA: TGTGCCACCAGCAGAGAGTCCGGGACAGGGAAGGCTGGCTACACCTTC. Based on the CDR3 plus reference TRBV15 and TRBJ1-2, the full variable domain is DAMVIQNPRYQVTQFGKPVTLSCSQTLNHNVMYWYQQKSSQAPKLLFHYYDKDFNNEADTPDNFQSRRPNTSFCFLDIRSPGLGDTAMYLCATSRESGTGKAGYTFGSGTRLTVV.

This clonotype showed up many times. V gene TRBV15 combines with J gene TRBJ1-1, with D possibly matching TRBD1 (5 bases). The germline V gene encodes CDR1 LNHNV and CDR2 YYDKDF (reference sequence). The CDR3 is 15 amino acids. V dropped 4 bases and J dropped 1 base, with 13 bases sitting between them. This CDR3 is CATSKEARANTEAFF. For the CDR3, the DNA is TGTGCCACCAGCAAGGAGGCCAGGGCGAACACTGAAGCTTTCTTT.

The V gene is TRBV29-1, the J gene TRBJ1-1; the match to TRBD1 covers 8 bases. The CDR3 sequence is 12 residues long. Trimming removed 6 bases from V and 5 bases from J; junction bases left unmatched: 5. Germline V gives CDR1 SQVTM, CDR2 ANQGSEA. DNA of the CDR3: TGCAGCGTCTCACAGGGGGTGACTGAAGCTTTCTTT. Protein: CSVSQGVTEAFF.

Ten or more counts support this clonotype. The V call is TRBV29-1, the J call TRBJ1-1; TRBD1 is a possible D gene (5 bases). Trimming removed 8 bases from V and 0 bases from J, with 13 bases in between. The CDR3 covers 13 residues. Germline loops: CDR1 SQVTM, CDR2 ANQGSEA. The CDR3: CSSLGALNTEAFF. Here the CDR3 DNA reads TGCAGCTCCCTCGGGGCCTTGAACACTGAAGCTTTCTTT. Full variable domain (missing parts from reference TRBV29-1 and TRBJ1-1): SAVISQKPSRDICQRGTSLTIQCQVDSQVTMMFWYRQQPGQSLTLIATANQGSEATYESGFVIDKFPISRPNLTFSTLTVSNMSPEDSSIYLCSSLGALNTEAFFGQGTRLTVV.

This clonotype occurred a few times. This chain connects TRBV10-2 to TRBJ1-6; possible D gene TRBD1, 6 bases. There are 15 residues in the CDR3. V lost 6 bases and J 1 base, leaving 10 bases between the germline ends. Looked up from germline, CDR1 is WSHSY and CDR2 is SAAADI. CDR3 nucleotides: TGCGCCAGCAGCGCAGGGGATTCCTATAATTCACCCCTCCACTTT. Protein sequence: CASSAGDSYNSPLHF.

This clonotype has more than one count but fewer than ten. CDR3 in amino acids: CASSLAQYRDNYGYTF. CDR3 sequence (DNA): TGTGCCAGCAGTTTAGCTCAGTATAGGGATAACTATGGCTACACCTTC. This chain connects TRBV12-3 or TRBV12-4 to TRBJ1-2; D remains ambiguous. CDR3 length: 16 amino acids. Between the trimmed V and J ends, which lost 0 bases and 1 base, there was a span of 12 bases.

A remark on this clonotype: This may be a read error, as it is one base from a much larger clone. V gene TRBV6-1 combines with J gene TRBJ2-1; 9 nucleotides match TRBD1. Germline V gives CDR1 MNHNS, CDR2 SASEGT. The CDR3 contains 15 residues. With 6 bases clipped from V and 8 bases from J, the junction kept 11 bases outside the gene matches. The CDR3 nucleotides are TGTGCCAGCAGCTCCCCGGGACAGGGTCCCGATGAGCAGTTCTTC. Its translation is CASSSPGQGPDEQFF.

In its sample, this clonotype was seen many times. The rearrangement joins TRBV20-1 to TRBJ1-2; the D gene is possibly TRBD1 (6 bases). Looked up from germline, CDR1 is DFQATT and CDR2 is SNEGSKA (reference sequence). V was pared by 5 bases and J by 4 bases, with 11 bases between. The CDR3 is made up of 12 amino acids. This CDR3 reads CSAWGTSYGYTF. The CDR3 DNA reads TGCAGTGCTTGGGGGACATCCTATGGCTACACCTTC.

The rearrangement uses TRBV7-7 and TRBJ2-7; 10 bases are shared with TRBD1. Germline-derived CDR1 and CDR2 are SSHAT and FNYEAQ (reference sequence). The length of the CDR3 is 15 residues. The V segment lost 5 bases and the J segment 4 bases; nucleotides outside the gene matches: 8. CDR3 in DNA: TGTGCCAGCAGCGCATTCGGGACAGGGGTTTACGAGCAGTACTTC. This encodes CASSAFGTGVYEQYF.

The chain uses TRBV5-1 and TRBJ1-2; maybe TRBD1 (6 bases). Germline V gene lookup returns CDR1 SGHRS and CDR2 YFSETQ. With 8 bases removed from V and 1 base from J, the gap between germline ends came to 18 bases. The CDR3 spans 15 residues. The CDR3 coding sequence is TGCGCCAGTAGAAGTCGACAGGAAGATAACTATGGCTACACCTTC. Translation gives CASRSRQEDNYGYTF.

With regard to this clonotype: A much more abundant neighbour one base away suggests this may be a read error. The gene calls are TRBV6-1 and TRBJ1-1, with D perhaps matching TRBD1 (6 bases). The germline gives CDR1 MNHNS, CDR2 SASEGT. The CDR3 runs to 14 residues. The CDR3 region has the DNA TGTGCCAGCAGCAAAGGGGGAGTGAACACTGAAGCTTACTTT. Its translation: CASSKGGVNTEAYF.

The chain employs TRBV14 and TRBJ1-2; D gene unclear. Deletions cut 5 bases from V and 5 bases from J, with 15 bases between. This CDR3 is built from 14 residues. Germline-derived CDR1 and CDR2 are SGHDN and FVKESK. DNA of the CDR3: TGTGCCAGCAGCGCACCGGGTACAGCGTATGGCTACACCTTC. As protein: CASSAPGTAYGYTF.